A selection of T cell receptor beta chains follows, all from one sample in a study of blood T cell repertoires in COVID-19. Profiled with immunoSEQ multiplex PCR; TCRdb holds only in-frame clones, not every one. Seen here are fewer than 700,000 clones, about 89% observed once, and the top ten hold roughly 8%. Sequencing was done on a sample of peripheral blood. The receptors derive from a woman between 50 and 59 years old with COVID-19, enrolled during active disease. CDR3s include the opening cysteine and the closing phenylalanine or tryptophan. A D gene is named only where the DNA matches it firmly. Only some rows state a clone size, as once, few, many or a class for expanded clones.

CDR3 length,clone size,D gene,J gene,V gene,CDR3 protein,CDR3 DNA
20,-,-,TRBJ1-2,TRBV4-2,CASSQEPADRASRASYGYTF,TGTGCCAGCAGCCAAGAACCGGCGGACAGAGCTTCTAGGGCTAGCTATGGCTACACCTTC
17,-,-,TRBJ2-7,TRBV3-1/TRBV3-2,CASSQLGGTLSSYEQYF,TGTGCCAGCAGCCAGCTTGGCGGGACCTTAAGCTCCTACGAGCAGTACTTC
15,-,-,TRBJ1-1,TRBV11-2,CASSLVGGSYTEAFF,TGTGCCAGCAGCTTAGTCGGGGGGTCTTACACTGAAGCTTTCTTT
14,once,-,TRBJ1-1,TRBV6-6,CASSTGGLSTEAFF,TGTGCCAGCTCAACGGGGGGGTTGAGCACTGAAGCTTTCTTT
17,-,-,TRBJ1-1,TRBV4-2,CASSQDLRGLMNTEAFF,TGTGCCAGCAGCCAAGATCTGAGGGGACTCATGAACACTGAAGCTTTCTTT
15,-,TRBD1,TRBJ1-2,TRBV6-5,CASSYVTGVGYGYTF,TGTGCCAGCAGTTACGTGACAGGGGTCGGCTATGGCTACACCTTC
12,-,TRBD1,TRBJ2-7,TRBV3-1/TRBV3-2,CASSQDWGQENF,TGTGCCAGCAGCCAAGATTGGGGACAGGAGAACTTC
15,-,-,TRBJ1-1,TRBV5-1,CASSLVIQGHTEAFF,TGCGCCAGCAGCTTGGTCATTCAGGGGCACACTGAAGCTTTCTTT
15,-,-,TRBJ1-2,TRBV13,CASSFGQLSNYGYTF,TGTGCCAGCAGCTTTGGACAGCTCTCTAACTATGGCTACACCTTC
15,-,-,TRBJ1-6,TRBV5-8,CASSSRGGGFSPLHF,TGTGCCAGCAGCTCCCGGGGTGGAGGGTTTTCACCCCTCCACTTT
15,few,TRBD1,TRBJ1-5,TRBV2,CASRRQGWGNQPQHF,TGTGCCAGCAGACGACAGGGATGGGGCAATCAGCCCCAGCATTTT
15,-,-,TRBJ1-2,TRBV7-2,CASSTGLTGNYGYTF,TGTGCCAGCAGCACCGGCTTAACAGGGAACTATGGCTACACCTTC
15,-,-,TRBJ1-5,TRBV28,CASRFAPWGDQPQHF,TGTGCCAGCAGATTTGCCCCTTGGGGGGATCAGCCCCAGCATTTT
14,few,TRBD1,TRBJ1-5,TRBV5-1,CASSLLQGGQPQHF,TGCGCCAGCAGCTTGCTACAGGGGGGCCAGCCCCAGCATTTT
16,once,TRBD1,TRBJ1-2,TRBV5-4,CASSLARDSGGYGYTF,TGTGCCAGCAGCCTCGCACGGGACTCAGGGGGCTATGGCTACACCTTC
14,-,TRBD2,TRBJ2-1,TRBV9,CASSGGGASNEQFF,TGTGCCAGCAGCGGCGGGGGGGCTTCAAATGAGCAGTTCTTC
18,many,TRBD1,TRBJ1-2,TRBV6-1,CASSEDRDRGSVRHGYTF,TGTGCCAGCAGCGAAGACCGGGACAGGGGTAGTGTGAGGCATGGCTACACCTTC
16,-,TRBD2,TRBJ2-2,TRBV2,CAREAGGYYNTGELFF,TGTGCAAGGGAAGCGGGGGGCTATTATAACACCGGGGAGCTGTTTTTT
13,-,-,TRBJ1-3,TRBV2,CASSDRREDTIYF,TGTGCCAGCAGTGATCGACGGGAGGACACCATATATTTT
15,many,-,TRBJ2-7,TRBV6-5,CASGLMESSSYEQYF,TGTGCCAGCGGACTGATGGAGAGTAGCTCCTACGAGCAGTACTTC
18,-,TRBD1,TRBJ2-1,TRBV24-1,CATSPGQGSGPSNNEQFF,TGTGCCACCAGTCCGGGACAGGGGTCCGGGCCCTCCAACAATGAGCAGTTCTTC
15,-,TRBD1,TRBJ1-2,TRBV5-8,CASSLSGQGHYGYTF,TGTGCCAGCAGCTTATCCGGACAGGGGCACTATGGCTACACCTTC
17,-,-,TRBJ1-2,TRBV2,CASSEAGGQANFYGYTF,TGTGCCAGCAGTGAAGCAGGAGGCCAGGCTAATTTCTATGGCTACACCTTC
15,-,-,TRBJ2-3,TRBV11-2,CASSSAGLSTDTQYF,TGTGCCAGCAGCTCCGCCGGGTTGAGCACAGATACGCAGTATTTT
16,-,TRBD1,TRBJ2-7,TRBV28,CASIETGALLSYEQYF,TGTGCCAGCATCGAAACAGGGGCCCTTTTATCCTACGAGCAGTACTTC
15,-,TRBD1,TRBJ2-1,TRBV7-9,CASSLTGEAYNEQFF,TGTGCCAGCAGCTTGACAGGGGAAGCCTACAATGAGCAGTTCTTC
14,-,TRBD1,TRBJ2-3,TRBV7-9,CASTYRGGTDTQYF,TGTGCCAGCACCTACAGGGGGGGCACAGATACGCAGTATTTT
12,-,-,TRBJ2-7,TRBV7-6,CASSLARYEQYF,TGTGCCAGCAGCTTAGCGCGATACGAGCAGTACTTC
14,-,-,TRBJ1-5,TRBV28,CASSGDRSNQPQHF,TGTGCCAGCTCAGGGGACCGAAGCAATCAGCCCCAGCATTTT
13,once,TRBD1,TRBJ2-3,TRBV5-1,CASRRGPQDTQYF,TGCGCCAGCAGGAGGGGGCCACAAGATACGCAGTATTTT
13,once,-,TRBJ1-2,TRBV27,CASSFSESYGYTF,TGTGCCAGCAGCTTTTCTGAGAGCTATGGCTACACCTTC
15,-,TRBD1,TRBJ2-2,TRBV5-1,CASSFATGGTGELFF,TGCGCCAGCAGCTTCGCGACAGGGGGAACCGGGGAGCTGTTTTTT
16,-,-,TRBJ2-1,TRBV11-2,CASSLDPIRGGDEQFF,TGTGCCAGCAGCTTAGATCCTATCCGGGGAGGAGATGAGCAGTTCTTC
15,few,-,TRBJ1-1,TRBV2,CASSAPPWGGTEAFF,TGTGCCAGCAGTGCACCCCCGTGGGGAGGGACTGAAGCTTTCTTT
15,-,-,TRBJ2-7,TRBV6-6,CASSPVLRDIYEQYF,TGTGCCAGCAGTCCTGTCCTCCGGGATATCTACGAGCAGTACTTC
14,-,-,TRBJ1-1,TRBV9,CASSVEGRRTEAFF,TGTGCCAGCAGCGTAGAGGGAAGGAGGACTGAAGCTTTCTTT
17,-,TRBD2,TRBJ2-7,TRBV4-1,CASSQVGSGGLSYEQYF,TGCGCCAGCAGCCAAGTCGGGAGCGGGGGGCTCTCCTACGAGCAGTACTTC
15,-,-,TRBJ1-4,TRBV5-4,CASSFMTAGSEKLFF,TGTGCCAGCAGCTTTATGACAGCGGGGAGTGAAAAACTGTTTTTT
14,-,TRBD1,TRBJ1-2,TRBV24-1,CATSDPTGGYGYTF,TGTGCCACCAGTGACCCTACAGGGGGCTATGGCTACACCTTC
13,-,-,TRBJ1-1,TRBV5-5,CASSLVSNTEAFF,TGTGCCAGCAGCTTGGTATCGAACACTGAAGCTTTCTTT
15,once,-,TRBJ1-1,TRBV29-1,CSVLSDSGGEYQAFF,TGCAGCGTTTTGTCTGATTCAGGAGGGGAATATCAAGCTTTCTTT
17,-,TRBD1,TRBJ1-2,TRBV27,CASSQGQGRRGTRGYTF,TGTGCCAGCAGCCAGGGACAGGGAAGGAGGGGGACCAGGGGCTACACCTTC
15,-,-,TRBJ1-2,TRBV7-8,CASSPGVEGNYGYTF,TGTGCCAGCAGCCCGGGTGTCGAGGGTAACTATGGCTACACCTTC
14,-,-,TRBJ2-5,TRBV6-5,CASSSSSTGETQYF,TGTGCCAGCAGTTCCAGTTCCACCGGGGAGACCCAGTACTTC
14,-,TRBD1,TRBJ2-7,TRBV27,CASRGTGQLLEQYF,TGTGCCAGCAGGGGGACAGGGCAGCTACTCGAGCAGTACTTC
14,once,-,TRBJ1-5,TRBV28,CASSWQASNQPQHF,TGTGCCAGCAGTTGGCAGGCATCGAATCAGCCCCAGCATTTT